The clone carrying this T cell receptor (beta chain) was recorded once. Its target is not known. The entry originates in a study of cytomegalovirus exposure and HLA in healthy donors. Findings of the study overall: Some TCR beta chains (around 180 of them) were listed as cytomegalovirus-associated. A few chains linked to CMV were shown in vitro to be specific for CMV antigens. A later analysis found first-cohort TCR clusters tended to co-occur in the approximately 110 validation repertoires.

Assay: immunoSEQ multiplex PCR; the TCRdb copy retains only in-frame clones and omits some. This sample carries more than 95,000 clones, approximately 86% of them seen once, and the ten largest clones take about 4.1%. From germline, CDR1 is SGHAT and CDR2 FQNNGV. This CDR3 region has 15 residues. V dropped 5 bases and J dropped 5; count of bases not matched to a gene: 9. This TCR derives from a man aged 18-30 years in good health and CMV-seropositive. Sequenced material: PBMCs. This sequence joins TRBV11-2 and TRBJ2-5; 9 nucleotides match TRBD1. CDR3 coding DNA: TGTGCCAGCAGCGTTGGGACAGGGTTTACGGAGACCCAGTACTTC. This gives the protein CASSVGTGFTETQYF. The entire variable domain, with the rest obtained from reference TRBV11-2 and TRBJ2-5, is as follows: EAGVAQSPRYKIIEKRQSVAFWCNPISGHATLYWYQQILGQGPKLLIQFQNNGVVDDSQLPKDRFSAERLKGVDSTLKIQPAKLEDSAVYLCASSVGTGFTETQYFGPGTRLLVL.